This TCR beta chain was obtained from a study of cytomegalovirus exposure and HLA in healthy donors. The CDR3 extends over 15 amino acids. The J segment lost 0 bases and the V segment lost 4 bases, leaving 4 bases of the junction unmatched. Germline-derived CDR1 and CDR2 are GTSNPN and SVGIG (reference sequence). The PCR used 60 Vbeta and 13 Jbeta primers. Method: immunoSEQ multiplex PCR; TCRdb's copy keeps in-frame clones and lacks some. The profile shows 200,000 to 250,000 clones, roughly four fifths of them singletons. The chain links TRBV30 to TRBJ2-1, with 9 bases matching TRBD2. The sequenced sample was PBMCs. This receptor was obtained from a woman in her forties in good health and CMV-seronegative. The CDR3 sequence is CAWTGTSLSYNEQFF. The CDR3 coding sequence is TGTGCCTGGACAGGGACTAGCCTCTCCTACAATGAGCAGTTCTTC.